Below, 15 T cell receptor beta chains from the same sample are listed, as sequenced in a study of PD-1 and CTLA-4 blockade in melanoma. Sequencing used immunoSEQ multiplex PCR; TCRdb keeps in-frame clones, though not all of them. This table has about 16,000 clones, 70% to 80% appearing once. This material consisted of CD8+ T cells from peripheral blood, taken from a patient given anti-PD-1 treatment. These receptors came from a human donor with melanoma.

The V and J genes are TRBV3-1 (or the pseudogene TRBV3-2) and TRBJ2-1, with D maybe TRBD2 (5 bases). Germline lookup yields CDR1 LGHDT and CDR2 YNNKEL (reference sequence). CDR3 size: 16 residues. Trimming took off 0 bases at V and 6 bases at J, with 15 bases between the two ends. CDR3 sequence reads: CASSQEQRPPGNEQFF. Here the CDR3 DNA reads TGTGCCAGCAGCCAAGAGCAGCGGCCCCCCGGCAATGAGCAGTTCTTC.

There are a few counts of this clone. The chain employs TRBV29-1 and TRBJ2-7; 10 bases agree with TRBD2. Germline CDR1 reads SQVTM; CDR2 reads ANQGSEA. V lost 8 bases and J lost 2; bases outside the gene matches: 9. The CDR3 is 14 residues long. DNA of the CDR3: TGCAGCATCTATTCAGGGACTAGCGCCTACGAGCAGTACTTC. Protein: CSIYSGTSAYEQYF.

The CDR3, as DNA: TGTGCCAGCAGCCTCGAGGGCCGCTCTGGAAACACCATATATTTT. Its translation is CASSLEGRSGNTIYF. This rearrangement joins TRBV7-2 to TRBJ1-3; D ambiguous. V was pared by 5 bases and J by 0 bases, with 11 bases between. Per germline, CDR1 SGHTA and CDR2 FQGNSA. The CDR3 contains 15 residues.

The chain joins TRBV24-1 to TRBJ1-5; no definite D call. Germline V gives CDR1 KGHDR, CDR2 SFDVKD. Trimming left V 9 bases short and J 6 bases short, with 11 bases between. This CDR3 is 12 amino acids long. Written as DNA, the CDR3 is TGTGCCACCCCCCGGGCGGCTCAGCCCCAGCATTTT. Translating it yields CATPRAAQPQHF.

Sample share makes this clone medium-sized. The chain combines TRBV4-1 with TRBJ1-1; no definite D call. Trimming removed 4 bases at V and 3 bases at J, with 21 bases between. Germline-derived CDR1 and CDR2 are MGHRA and YSYEKL. The length of the CDR3 is 17 residues. DNA of the CDR3: TGCGCCAGCAGCCCAGATGCTCAAGTTGTCCGGTACACTGAAGCTTTCTTT. It encodes CASSPDAQVVRYTEAFF.

This chain links TRBV27 with TRBJ2-7; TRBD1 matches 7 bases. Germline loops: CDR1 MNHEY, CDR2 SMNVEV (reference sequence). V lost 8 bases, J lost 2 bases, and 3 bases stayed unmatched. The CDR3 runs 12 residues. The chain's CDR3 is CASGDSPYEQYF. Here the CDR3 DNA reads TGTGCCAGCGGGGACAGCCCCTACGAGCAGTACTTC.

The chain combines TRBV6-5 with TRBJ1-6, with TRBD1 identical over 7 bases. The CDR3 totals 14 residues. Germline V lookup: CDR1 MNHEY, CDR2 SVGAGI. Trimming cost V 6 bases and J 6 bases; bases outside gene matches: 5. CDR3 sequence: CASSPRQGNSPLHF. As DNA, the CDR3 is TGTGCCAGCAGCCCAAGACAGGGTAATTCACCCCTCCACTTT.

The chain has TRBV18 and TRBJ2-1; D may be TRBD1 (6 bases). The CDR3 runs 17 residues. With 0 bases removed from V and 1 base from J, the gap between germline ends came to 13 bases. Germline V gene data show CDR1 as KGHSH and CDR2 as LQKENI. The CDR3 spells CASSPPPGASSYNEQFF. In DNA, the CDR3 is TGTGCCAGCTCACCACCACCAGGGGCGAGTTCCTACAATGAGCAGTTCTTC.

The chain couples TRBV7-2 to TRBJ2-3, with 11 bases matching TRBD2. Germline V gene sequence: CDR1 SGHTA, CDR2 FQGNSA. The length of the CDR3 is 15 residues. With 2 bases clipped from V and 5 bases from J, the junction kept 3 bases outside the gene matches. The CDR3 here is CASSLTSGRLDTQYF. The CDR3 DNA follows: TGTGCCAGCAGCTTAACTAGCGGGAGACTAGATACGCAGTATTTT.

V gene TRBV6-5 combines with J gene TRBJ1-5; D uncertain. Trimming cost V 0 bases and J 1 base, with 1 base left between them. Germline loops: CDR1 MNHEY, CDR2 SVGAGI. CDR3 length: 13 residues. The CDR3 is CASSYSSNQPQHF. CDR3 sequence (DNA): TGTGCCAGCAGTTACTCGAGCAATCAGCCCCAGCATTTT.

V is TRBV5-1 and J is TRBJ1-1, with D possibly matching TRBD1 (6 bases). The germline V and J ends were trimmed by 5 bases and 4 bases, with 15 bases remaining between them. The CDR3 spans 14 residues. The germline gives CDR1 SGHRS, CDR2 YFSETQ. CDR3 residues: CASRTDSASTEAFF. The CDR3, as DNA: TGCGCCAGCAGGACGGACAGCGCGAGCACTGAAGCTTTCTTT.

Only a few counts were recorded for this clone. The chain recombines TRBV10-2 with TRBJ2-7, with D possibly being TRBD1 or TRBD2 (5 bases each). Germline-derived CDR1 and CDR2 are WSHSY and SAAADI. V was clipped by 3 bases and J by 3 bases, with 21 bases between them. The CDR3 has 17 amino acids. As DNA, the CDR3 is TGCGCCAGCAGTGAAAGGTGGGTGAGGGGACCGAACTACGAGCAGTACTTC. This sequence encodes CASSERWVRGPNYEQYF.

The chain joins TRBV12-5 to TRBJ1-1; D remains unclear. Looked up from germline, CDR1 is LGHNT and CDR2 is FRNRAP. Between the trimmed V and J ends, which lost 1 base and 4 bases, there was a span of 4 bases. This CDR3 region has 12 residues. CDR3 protein: CASGLGGTEAFF. The CDR3 nucleotides read TGTGCTAGTGGTTTGGGGGGCACTGAAGCTTTCTTT.

This clone has more than one count but fewer than ten. The J gene is TRBJ1-1, the V gene TRBV20-1; no clear D gene. V shed 5 bases and J shed 7 bases, with 11 bases lying between them. Germline V gives CDR1 DFQATT, CDR2 SNEGSKA (reference sequence). CDR3 length: 11 amino acids. The CDR3 protein is CSARIGFEAFF. Written as DNA, the CDR3 is TGCAGTGCTCGTATCGGGTTTGAAGCTTTCTTT.

In its sample, this clone was seen a few times. This chain links TRBV7-8 with TRBJ1-5, with D uncertain. CDR3 length equals 14 residues. The V gene lost 3 bases and the J gene lost 3 bases, with 9 bases spanning the gap. The germline V gene has CDR1 SGHVS and CDR2 FQNEAQ. The CDR3 loop is CASSFYGYNQPQHF. CDR3 DNA sequence: TGTGCCAGCAGCTTTTACGGTTACAATCAGCCCCAGCATTTT.